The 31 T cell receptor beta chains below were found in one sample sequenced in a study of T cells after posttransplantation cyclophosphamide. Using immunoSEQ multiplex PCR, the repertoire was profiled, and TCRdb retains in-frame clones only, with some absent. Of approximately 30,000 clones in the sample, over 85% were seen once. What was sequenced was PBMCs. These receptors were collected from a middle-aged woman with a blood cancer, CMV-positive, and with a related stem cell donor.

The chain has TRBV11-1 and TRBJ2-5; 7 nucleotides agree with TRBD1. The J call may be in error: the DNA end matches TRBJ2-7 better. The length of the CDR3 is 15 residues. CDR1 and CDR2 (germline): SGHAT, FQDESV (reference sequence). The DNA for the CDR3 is TGTGCCAGCAGCTTAGGGATAGGGGACAGCTACGAGCAGTACTTC. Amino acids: CASSLGIGDSYEQYF.

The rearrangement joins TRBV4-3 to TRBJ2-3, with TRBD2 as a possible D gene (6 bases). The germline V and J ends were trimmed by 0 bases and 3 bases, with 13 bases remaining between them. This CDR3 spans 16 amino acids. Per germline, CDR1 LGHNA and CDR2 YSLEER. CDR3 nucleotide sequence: TGCGCCAGCAGCCAAGATTCGGGGGTTAGTACAGATACGCAGTATTTT. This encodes CASSQDSGVSTDTQYF.

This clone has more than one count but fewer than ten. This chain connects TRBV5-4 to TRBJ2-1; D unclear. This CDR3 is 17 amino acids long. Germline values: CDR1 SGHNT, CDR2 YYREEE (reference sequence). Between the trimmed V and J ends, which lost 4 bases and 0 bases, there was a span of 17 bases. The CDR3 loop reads CASSAPWAGSSYNEQFF. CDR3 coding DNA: TGTGCCAGCAGCGCCCCCTGGGCAGGAAGCTCCTACAATGAGCAGTTCTTC.

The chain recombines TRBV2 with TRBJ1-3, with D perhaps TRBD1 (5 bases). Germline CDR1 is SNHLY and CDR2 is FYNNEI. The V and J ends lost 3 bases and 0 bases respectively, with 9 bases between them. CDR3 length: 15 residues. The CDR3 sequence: CASSESDNSGNTIYF. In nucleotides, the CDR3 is TGTGCCAGCAGTGAGTCGGACAACTCTGGAAACACCATATATTTT. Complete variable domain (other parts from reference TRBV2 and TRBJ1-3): EPEVTQTPSHQVTQMGQEVILRCVPISNHLYFYWYRQILGQKVEFLVSFYNNEISEKSEIFDDQFSVERPDGSNFTLKIRSTKLEDSAMYFCASSESDNSGNTIYFGEGSWLTVV.

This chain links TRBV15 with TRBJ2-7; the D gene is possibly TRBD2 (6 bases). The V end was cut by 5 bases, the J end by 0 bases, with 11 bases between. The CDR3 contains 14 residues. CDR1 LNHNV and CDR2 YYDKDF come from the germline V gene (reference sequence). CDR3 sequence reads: CATSAGRFSYEQYF. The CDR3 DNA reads TGTGCCACCAGCGCGGGACGGTTCTCCTACGAGCAGTACTTC.

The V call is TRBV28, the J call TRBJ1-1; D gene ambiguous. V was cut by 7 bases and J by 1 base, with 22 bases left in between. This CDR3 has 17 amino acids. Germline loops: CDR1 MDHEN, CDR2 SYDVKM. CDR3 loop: CASKAVNRRVGNTEAFF. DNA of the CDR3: TGTGCCAGCAAGGCCGTAAATAGGAGAGTGGGGAACACTGAAGCTTTCTTT. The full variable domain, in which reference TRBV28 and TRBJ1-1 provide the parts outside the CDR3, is DVKVTQSSRYLVKRTGEKVFLECVQDMDHENMFWYRQDPGLGLRLIYFSYDVKMKEKGDIPEGYSVSREKKERFSLILESASTNQTSMYLCASKAVNRRVGNTEAFFGQGTRLTVV.

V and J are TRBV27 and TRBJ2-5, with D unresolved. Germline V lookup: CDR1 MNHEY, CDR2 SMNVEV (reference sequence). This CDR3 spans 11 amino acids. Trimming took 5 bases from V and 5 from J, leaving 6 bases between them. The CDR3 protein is CASSPPETQYF. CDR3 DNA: TGTGCCAGCAGTCCCCCGGAGACCCAGTACTTC.

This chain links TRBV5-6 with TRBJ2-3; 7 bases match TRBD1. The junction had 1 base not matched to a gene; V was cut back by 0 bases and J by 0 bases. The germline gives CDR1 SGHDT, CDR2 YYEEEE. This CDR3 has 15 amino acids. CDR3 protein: CASSLEGQSTDTQYF. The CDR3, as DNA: TGTGCCAGCAGCTTGGAGGGACAGAGCACAGATACGCAGTATTTT.

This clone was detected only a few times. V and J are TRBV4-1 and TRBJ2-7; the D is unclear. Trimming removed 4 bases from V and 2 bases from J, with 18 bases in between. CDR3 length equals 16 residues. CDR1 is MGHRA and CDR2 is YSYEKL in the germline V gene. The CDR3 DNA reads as TGCGCCAGCAGCCCTCCAGGCCGGTGGCTCCCCTACGAGCAGTACTTC. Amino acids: CASSPPGRWLPYEQYF.

The CDR3 loop reads CTSSQDVEGGLAGGSTDTQYF. CDR3 bases: TGCACCAGCAGCCAAGACGTGGAGGGGGGGCTAGCGGGGGGAAGCACAGATACGCAGTATTTT. The chain uses TRBV1 and TRBJ2-3; TRBD2, the table's D call, lacks a check against the DNA. TRBV1 is recorded as a pseudogene. There are 21 residues in the CDR3.

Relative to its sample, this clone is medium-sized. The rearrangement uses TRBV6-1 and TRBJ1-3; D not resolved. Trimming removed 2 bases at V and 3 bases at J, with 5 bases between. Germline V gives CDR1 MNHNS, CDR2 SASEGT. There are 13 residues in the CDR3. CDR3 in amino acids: CASSERGGNTIYF. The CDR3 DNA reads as TGTGCCAGCAGTGAACGGGGTGGAAACACCATATATTTT.

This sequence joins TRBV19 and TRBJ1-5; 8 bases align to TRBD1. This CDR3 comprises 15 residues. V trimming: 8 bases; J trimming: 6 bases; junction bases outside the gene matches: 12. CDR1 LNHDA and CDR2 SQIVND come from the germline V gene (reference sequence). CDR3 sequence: CASGLPDRAVQPQHF. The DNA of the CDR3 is TGTGCCAGTGGTCTCCCGGACAGGGCGGTTCAGCCCCAGCATTTT. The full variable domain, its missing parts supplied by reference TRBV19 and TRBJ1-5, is DGGITQSPKYLFRKEGQNVTLSCEQNLNHDAMYWYRQDPGQGLRLIYYSQIVNDFQKGDIAEGYSVSREKKESFPLTVTSAQKNPTAFYLCASGLPDRAVQPQHFGDGTRLSIL.

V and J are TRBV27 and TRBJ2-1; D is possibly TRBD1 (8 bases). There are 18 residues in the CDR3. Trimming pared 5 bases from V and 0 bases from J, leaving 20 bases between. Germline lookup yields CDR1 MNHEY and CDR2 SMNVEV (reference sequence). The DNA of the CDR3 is TGTGCCAGCAGTCAGGACAGGGTTGGGGGGGGCTCCTACAATGAGCAGTTCTTC. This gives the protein CASSQDRVGGGSYNEQFF.

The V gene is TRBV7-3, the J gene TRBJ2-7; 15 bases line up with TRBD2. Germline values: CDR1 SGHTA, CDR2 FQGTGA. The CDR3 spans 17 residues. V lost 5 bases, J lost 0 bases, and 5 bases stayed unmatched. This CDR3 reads CASSRTSGGASSYEQYF. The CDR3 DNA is TGTGCCAGCAGCCGGACTAGCGGGGGGGCCAGCTCCTACGAGCAGTACTTC.

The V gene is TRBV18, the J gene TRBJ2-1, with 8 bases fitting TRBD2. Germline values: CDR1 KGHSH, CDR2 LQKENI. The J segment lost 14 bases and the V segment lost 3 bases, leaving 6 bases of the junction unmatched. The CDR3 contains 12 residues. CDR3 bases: TGTGCCAGCTCACCGTTAGCCGGGGGGGAGTTCTTC. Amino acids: CASSPLAGGEFF.

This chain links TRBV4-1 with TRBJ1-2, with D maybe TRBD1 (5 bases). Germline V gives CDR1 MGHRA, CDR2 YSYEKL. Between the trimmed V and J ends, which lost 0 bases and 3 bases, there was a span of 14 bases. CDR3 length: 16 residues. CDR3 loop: CASSQDHRDFDYGYTF. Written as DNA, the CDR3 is TGCGCCAGCAGCCAAGATCATAGGGACTTCGACTATGGCTACACCTTC.

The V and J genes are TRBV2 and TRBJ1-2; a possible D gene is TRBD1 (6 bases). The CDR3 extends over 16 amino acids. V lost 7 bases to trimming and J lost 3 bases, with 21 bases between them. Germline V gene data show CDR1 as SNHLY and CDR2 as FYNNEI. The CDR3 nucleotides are TGTGCCAGCAACACAATTAGTGCAGGGGTGGACTATGGCTACACCTTC. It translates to CASNTISAGVDYGYTF.

The chain's CDR3 is CASSHVSVEETQYF. Here the CDR3 DNA reads TGTGCCAGCAGCCATGTGAGTGTAGAAGAGACCCAGTACTTC. The J gene is TRBJ2-5, the V gene TRBV28; D gene ambiguous. Trimming shortened V by 6 bases and J by 3 bases, and 14 bases separated the two germline ends. CDR1 and CDR2 from the germline V gene are MDHEN and SYDVKM. The CDR3 is made up of 14 amino acids.

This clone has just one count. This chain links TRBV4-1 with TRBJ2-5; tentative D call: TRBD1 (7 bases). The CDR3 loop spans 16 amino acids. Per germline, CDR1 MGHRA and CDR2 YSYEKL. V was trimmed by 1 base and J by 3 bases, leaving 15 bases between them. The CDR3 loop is CASSQGAGQRKETQYF. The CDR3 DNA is TGCGCCAGCAGCCAAGGGGCGGGACAGAGGAAAGAGACCCAGTACTTC.

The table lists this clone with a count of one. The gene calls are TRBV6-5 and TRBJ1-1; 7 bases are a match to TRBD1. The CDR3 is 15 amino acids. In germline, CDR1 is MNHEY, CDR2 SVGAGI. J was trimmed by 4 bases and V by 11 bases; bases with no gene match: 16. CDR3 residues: CAACSVGTVVTEAFF. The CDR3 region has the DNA TGTGCCGCATGTAGCGTAGGGACAGTAGTCACTGAAGCTTTCTTT.

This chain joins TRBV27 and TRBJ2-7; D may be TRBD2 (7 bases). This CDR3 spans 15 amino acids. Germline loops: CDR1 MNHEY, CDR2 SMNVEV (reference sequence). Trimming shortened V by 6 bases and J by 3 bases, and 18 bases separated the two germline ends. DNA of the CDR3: TGTGCCAGCAGCCACCGGGGGGCGGCACACTACGAGCAGTACTTC. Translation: CASSHRGAAHYEQYF.

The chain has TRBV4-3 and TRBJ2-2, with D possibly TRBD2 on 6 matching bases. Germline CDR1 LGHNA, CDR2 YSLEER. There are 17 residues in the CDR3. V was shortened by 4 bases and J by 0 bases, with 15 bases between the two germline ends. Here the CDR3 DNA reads TGCGCCAGCAGCCGACTAGTGGAGCCCGCGAACACCGGGGAGCTGTTTTTT. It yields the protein CASSRLVEPANTGELFF.

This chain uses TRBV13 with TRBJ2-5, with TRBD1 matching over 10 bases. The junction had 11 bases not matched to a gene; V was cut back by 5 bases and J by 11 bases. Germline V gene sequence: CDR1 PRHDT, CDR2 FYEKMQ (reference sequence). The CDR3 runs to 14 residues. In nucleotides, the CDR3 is TGTGCCAGCAGCCACGGGACAGGGGCGGAAGAGCAGTACTTC. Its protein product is CASSHGTGAEEQYF.

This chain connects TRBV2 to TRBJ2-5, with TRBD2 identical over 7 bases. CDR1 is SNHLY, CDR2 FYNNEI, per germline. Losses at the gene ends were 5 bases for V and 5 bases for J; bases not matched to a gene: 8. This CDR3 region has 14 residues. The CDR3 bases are TGTGCCAGCAGTCTACTAGCGAGTCTGGAGACCCAGTACTTC. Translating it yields CASSLLASLETQYF. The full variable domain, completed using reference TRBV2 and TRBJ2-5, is EPEVTQTPSHQVTQMGQEVILRCVPISNHLYFYWYRQILGQKVEFLVSFYNNEISEKSEIFDDQFSVERPDGSNFTLKIRSTKLEDSAMYFCASSLLASLETQYFGPGTRLLVL.

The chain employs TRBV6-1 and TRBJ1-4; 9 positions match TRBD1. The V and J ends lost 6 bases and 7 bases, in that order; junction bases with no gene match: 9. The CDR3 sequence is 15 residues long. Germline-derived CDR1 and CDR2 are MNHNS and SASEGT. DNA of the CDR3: TGTGCCAGCAGCGAAAATACAGGGGGCGTTGAAAAACTGTTTTTT. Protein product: CASSENTGGVEKLFF.

The CDR3 loop is CASSLRRGGQGYTGELFF. Written as DNA, the CDR3 is TGTGCCAGCAGCCTTCGTAGAGGGGGACAGGGGTACACCGGGGAGCTGTTTTTT. The chain couples TRBV7-6 to TRBJ2-2; TRBD1 matches 10 bases. With V trimmed by 5 bases and J by 3 bases, 12 bases remained unmatched. This CDR3 is built from 18 residues. Looked up from germline, CDR1 is SGHVS and CDR2 is FNYEAQ.

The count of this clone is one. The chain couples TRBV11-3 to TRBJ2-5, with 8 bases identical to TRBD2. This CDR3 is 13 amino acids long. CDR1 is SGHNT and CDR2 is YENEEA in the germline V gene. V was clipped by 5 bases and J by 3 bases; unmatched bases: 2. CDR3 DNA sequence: TGTGCCAGCAGCCTCGGGGGGGAAGAGACCCAGTACTTC. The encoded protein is CASSLGGEETQYF.

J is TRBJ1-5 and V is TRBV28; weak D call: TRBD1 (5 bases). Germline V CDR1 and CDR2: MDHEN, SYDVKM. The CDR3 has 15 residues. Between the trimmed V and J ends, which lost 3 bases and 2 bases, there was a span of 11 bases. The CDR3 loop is CASSFSRGGNQPQHF. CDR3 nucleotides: TGTGCCAGCAGTTTCTCAAGGGGTGGCAATCAGCCCCAGCATTTT.

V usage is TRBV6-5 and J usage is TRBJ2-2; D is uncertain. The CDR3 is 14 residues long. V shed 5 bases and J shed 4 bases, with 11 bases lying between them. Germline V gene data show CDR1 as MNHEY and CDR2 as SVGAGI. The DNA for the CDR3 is TGTGCCAGCAGTGAACAACATTCCACCGGGGAGCTGTTTTTT. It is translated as CASSEQHSTGELFF.

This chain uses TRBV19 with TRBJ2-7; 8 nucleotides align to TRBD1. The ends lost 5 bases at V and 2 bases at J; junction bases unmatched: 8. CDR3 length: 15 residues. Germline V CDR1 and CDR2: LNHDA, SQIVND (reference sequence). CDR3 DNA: TGTGCCAGTAGTCCTACAGGGGGGTCCCCCTACGAGCAGTACTTC. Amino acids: CASSPTGGSPYEQYF.

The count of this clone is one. CDR3 nucleotide sequence: TGCGCCAGCAGCTTGGATCTCTCGTACAGCTCCTACAATGAGCAGTTCTTC. Translated: CASSLDLSYSSYNEQFF. The gene calls are TRBV5-1 and TRBJ2-1; D gene uncertain. Trimming pared 0 bases from V and 0 bases from J, leaving 13 bases between. Germline V gives CDR1 SGHRS, CDR2 YFSETQ. CDR3 length: 17 residues.